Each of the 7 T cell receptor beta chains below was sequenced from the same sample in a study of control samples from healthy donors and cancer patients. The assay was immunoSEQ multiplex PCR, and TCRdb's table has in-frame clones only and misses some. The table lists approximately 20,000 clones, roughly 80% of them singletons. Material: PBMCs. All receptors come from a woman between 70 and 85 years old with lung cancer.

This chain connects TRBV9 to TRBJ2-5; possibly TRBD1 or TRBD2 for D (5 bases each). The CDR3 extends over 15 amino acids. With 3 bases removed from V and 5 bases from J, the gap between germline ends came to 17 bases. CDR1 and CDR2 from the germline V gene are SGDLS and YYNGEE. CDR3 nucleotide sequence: TGTGCCAGCAGCGAGGGGAGCGGTTCACAGGAGACCCAGTACTTC. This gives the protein CASSEGSGSQETQYF.

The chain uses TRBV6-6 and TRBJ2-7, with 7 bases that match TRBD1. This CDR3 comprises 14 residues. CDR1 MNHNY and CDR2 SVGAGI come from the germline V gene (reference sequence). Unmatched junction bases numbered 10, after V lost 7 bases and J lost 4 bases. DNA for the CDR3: TGTGCCAGCACCGGACAGGAGGATATTTACGAGCAGTACTTC. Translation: CASTGQEDIYEQYF.

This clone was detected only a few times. The CDR3 loop is CSVEGSGQAPNEKLFF. The CDR3 DNA is TGCAGCGTTGAAGGAAGCGGACAGGCACCTAATGAAAAACTGTTTTTT. This chain connects TRBV29-1 to TRBJ1-4, with TRBD1 matching 7 bases. Germline V gene sequence: CDR1 SQVTM, CDR2 ANQGSEA. Trimming cost V 1 base and J 3 bases; bases outside gene matches: 8. This CDR3 is built from 16 residues.

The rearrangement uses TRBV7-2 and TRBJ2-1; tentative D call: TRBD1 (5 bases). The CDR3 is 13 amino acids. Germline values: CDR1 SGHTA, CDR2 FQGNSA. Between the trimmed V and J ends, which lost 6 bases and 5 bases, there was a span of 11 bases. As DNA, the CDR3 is TGTGCCAGCAGGTCAGGACACGACAATGAGCAGTTCTTC. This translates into CASRSGHDNEQFF.

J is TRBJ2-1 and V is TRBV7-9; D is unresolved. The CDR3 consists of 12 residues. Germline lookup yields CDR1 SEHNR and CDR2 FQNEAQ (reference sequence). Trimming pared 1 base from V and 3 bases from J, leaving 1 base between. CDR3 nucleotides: TGTGCCAGCAGCTTAGTCTACAATGAGCAGTTCTTC. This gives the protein CASSLVYNEQFF.

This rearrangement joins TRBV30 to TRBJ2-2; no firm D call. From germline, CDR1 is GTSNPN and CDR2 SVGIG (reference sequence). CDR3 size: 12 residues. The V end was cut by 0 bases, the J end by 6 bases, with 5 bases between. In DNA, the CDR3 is TGTGCCTGGAGTGTTCGGGCCGGGGAGCTGTTTTTT. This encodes CAWSVRAGELFF.

CDR3 loop: CASSLDRGNEQFF. The CDR3 nucleotides are TGTGCCAGCAGCTTAGATCGGGGTAATGAGCAGTTCTTC. The chain carries TRBV7-7 and TRBJ2-1, with a tentative D call TRBD2 (5 bases). This CDR3 has 13 amino acids. The germline V and J ends were trimmed by 1 base and 7 bases, with 8 bases remaining between them. Germline loops: CDR1 SSHAT, CDR2 FNYEAQ (reference sequence).